Given below is one T cell receptor beta chain in context. Its specificity is not known. The data originate from a study of cytomegalovirus exposure and HLA in healthy donors. General observations from the study: Earlier findings revealed that most TCR beta V segments proved productive either about 87% or about 30% of the time. TCR beta chains numbering under 200 were designated cytomegalovirus-associated.

Both 60 Vbeta primers and 13 Jbeta primers went into the PCR. Clones were read by immunoSEQ multiplex PCR, and TCRdb kept only the in-frame ones, dropping some. The sample has around 160,000 clones, approximately 80% seen once; the top ten hold 8.5%. The V and J ends lost 1 base and 5 bases respectively, with 10 bases between them. This CDR3 spans 13 amino acids. Germline V gene data show CDR1 as SGHRS and CDR2 as YFSETQ. Sequenced: PBMCs. The chain is built from TRBV5-1 and TRBJ2-7; D not resolved. The clonotype comes from a male donor in good health and CMV-seropositive. Written as DNA, the CDR3 is TGCGCCAGCAGCTTGACTGACATTCACGAGCAGTACTTC. Amino acid sequence: CASSLTDIHEQYF.